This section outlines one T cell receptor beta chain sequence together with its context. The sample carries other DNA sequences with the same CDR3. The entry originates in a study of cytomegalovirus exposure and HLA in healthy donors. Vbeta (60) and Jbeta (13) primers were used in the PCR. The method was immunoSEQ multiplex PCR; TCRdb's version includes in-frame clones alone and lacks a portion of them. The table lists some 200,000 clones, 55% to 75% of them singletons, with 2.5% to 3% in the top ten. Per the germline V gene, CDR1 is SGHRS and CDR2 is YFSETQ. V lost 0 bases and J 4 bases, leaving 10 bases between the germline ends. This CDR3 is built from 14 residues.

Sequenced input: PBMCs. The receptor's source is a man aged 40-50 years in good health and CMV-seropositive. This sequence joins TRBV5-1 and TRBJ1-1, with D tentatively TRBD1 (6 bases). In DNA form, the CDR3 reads TGCGCCAGCAGCTTGGCGGGGGGCGGCACTGAAGCTTTCTTT. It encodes CASSLAGGGTEAFF.